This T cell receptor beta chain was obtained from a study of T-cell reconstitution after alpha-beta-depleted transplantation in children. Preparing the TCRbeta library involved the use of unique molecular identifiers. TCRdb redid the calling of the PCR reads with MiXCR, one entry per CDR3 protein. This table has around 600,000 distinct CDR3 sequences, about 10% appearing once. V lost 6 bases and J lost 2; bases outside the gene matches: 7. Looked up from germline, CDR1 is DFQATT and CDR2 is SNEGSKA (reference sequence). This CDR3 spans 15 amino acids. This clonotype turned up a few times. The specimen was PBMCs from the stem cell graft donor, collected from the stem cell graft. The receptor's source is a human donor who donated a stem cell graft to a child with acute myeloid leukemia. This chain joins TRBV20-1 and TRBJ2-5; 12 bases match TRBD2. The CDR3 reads CSAPRTSGKQETQYF. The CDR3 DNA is TGCAGTGCGCCTCGGACTAGCGGGAAACAAGAGACCCAGTACTTC.